This T cell receptor (beta chain) came from a study of blood T cell repertoires in COVID-19. Study summary: The origin of the acute and convalescent COVID-19 samples was the United States, Italy and Spain.

Per the authors' pipeline: Cell counts per sample came from amplifying reference gene primers. Repertoires were generated with immunoSEQ multiplex PCR, while TCRdb's copy carries only in-frame clones and drops some. The DNA was the basis for D and trimming; V, J and clone size are from that table. The sample has around 60,000 clones, almost 90% seen once. Germline V gene lookup returns CDR1 MDHEN and CDR2 SYDVKM. The V end lost 5 bases, the J end lost 1 base, and 11 bases lay between the germline ends. The CDR3 covers 14 residues. The specimen was peripheral blood. The receptor's source is a man in his fifties or sixties with active COVID-19. J is TRBJ2-5 and V is TRBV28, with D unresolved. The CDR3 reads CASSPRQVQETQYF. The CDR3 DNA reads as TGTGCCAGCAGTCCCCGACAAGTCCAAGAGACCCAGTACTTC.